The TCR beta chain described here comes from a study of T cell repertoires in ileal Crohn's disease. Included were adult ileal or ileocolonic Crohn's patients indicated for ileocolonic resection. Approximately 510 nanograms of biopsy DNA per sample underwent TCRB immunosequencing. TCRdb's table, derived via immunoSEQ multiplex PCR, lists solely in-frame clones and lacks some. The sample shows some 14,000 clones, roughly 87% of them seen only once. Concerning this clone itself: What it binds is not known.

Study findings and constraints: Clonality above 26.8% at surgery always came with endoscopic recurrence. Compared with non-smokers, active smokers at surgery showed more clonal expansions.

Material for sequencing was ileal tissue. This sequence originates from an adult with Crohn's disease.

The CDR3 region is CASSLDRASREQYF. CDR3 nucleotides: TGCGCCAGCAGCTTGGACAGGGCGTCGCGCGAGCAGTACTTC. The chain combines TRBV5-1 with TRBJ2-7, with D tentatively TRBD1 (6 bases). The V and J ends lost 0 bases and 6 bases respectively, with 13 bases between them. The CDR3 is 14 amino acids. CDR1 and CDR2 from the germline V gene are SGHRS and YFSETQ.